A single sample gave rise to the 2 T cell receptor beta chains below, sequenced in a study of Ad26.COV2.S vaccination and SARS-CoV-2 variants. Treatment reported: roughly 20 received Ad26.COV2.S at low or high dose, single or two shots; roughly five received placebo; per-sample allocation not given. At day 63 after the first vaccine or placebo injection, samples were drawn. Profiling relied on immunoSEQ multiplex PCR, and the TCRdb table lists in-frame clones only, not all of them. The sample records hundreds of thousands of clones, about 93% being singletons. The sample in question was peripheral blood, obtained in a trial of Ad26.COV2.S vaccine versus placebo. These TCRs come from a person aged 18 to 65 who received the Ad26.COV2.S COVID-19 vaccine or a placebo.

This chain uses TRBV5-5 with TRBJ1-5, with a tentative D call TRBD1 (6 bases). The CDR3 is made up of 18 amino acids. Germline CDR1 SGHKS, CDR2 YYEKEE (reference sequence). Trimming left V 2 bases short and J 9 bases short, with 27 bases between. The CDR3 protein is CASSFSLPTGAQVWPQHF. As DNA, the CDR3 is TGTGCCAGCAGCTTCTCCCTACCGACGGGGGCGCAAGTATGGCCCCAGCATTTT.

The chain employs TRBV27 and TRBJ1-2; 12 nucleotides line up with TRBD1. Germline-derived CDR1 and CDR2 are MNHEY and SMNVEV (reference sequence). V shed 3 bases, J shed 7 bases, and the junction held 3 bases outside the gene matches. The CDR3 contains 14 residues. Written as DNA, the CDR3 is TGTGCCAGCAGTTTCCGGGACAGGGGGCCTGGCTACACCTTC. It translates to CASSFRDRGPGYTF.